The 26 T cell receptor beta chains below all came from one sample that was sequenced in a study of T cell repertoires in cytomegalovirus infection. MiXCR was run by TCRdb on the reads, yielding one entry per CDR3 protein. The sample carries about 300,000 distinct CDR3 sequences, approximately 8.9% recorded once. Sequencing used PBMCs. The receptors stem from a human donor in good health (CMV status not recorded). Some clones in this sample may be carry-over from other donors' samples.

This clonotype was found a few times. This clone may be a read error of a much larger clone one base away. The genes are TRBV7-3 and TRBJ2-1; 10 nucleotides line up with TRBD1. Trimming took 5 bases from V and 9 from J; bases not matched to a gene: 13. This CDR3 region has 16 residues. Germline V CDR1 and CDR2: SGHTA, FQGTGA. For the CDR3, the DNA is TGTGCCAGCAGCCCAGGACAGGGGGTGCGTGTAGGTGAGCAGTTCTTC. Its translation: CASSPGQGVRVGEQFF.

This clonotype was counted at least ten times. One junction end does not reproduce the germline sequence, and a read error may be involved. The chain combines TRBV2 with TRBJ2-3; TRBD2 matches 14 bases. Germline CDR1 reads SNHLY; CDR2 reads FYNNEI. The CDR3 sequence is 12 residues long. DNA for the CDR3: TGTGCCAGCATTGGACTAGCGGGGGGTCGCCGTTTT. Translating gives CASIGLAGGRRF. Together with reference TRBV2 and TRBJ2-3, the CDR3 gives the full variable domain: EPEVTQTPSHQVTQMGQEVILRCVPISNHLYFYWYRQILGQKVEFLVSFYNNEISEKSEIFDDQFSVERPDGSNFTLKIRSTKLEDSAMYFCASIGLAGGRRFGPGTRLTVL.

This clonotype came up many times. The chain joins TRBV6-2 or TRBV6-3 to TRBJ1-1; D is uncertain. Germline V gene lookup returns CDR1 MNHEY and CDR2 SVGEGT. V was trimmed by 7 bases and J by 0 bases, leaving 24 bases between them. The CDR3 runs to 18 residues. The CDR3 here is CASIYGGGGAVVNTEAFF. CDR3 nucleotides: TGTGCCAGCATCTATGGAGGAGGAGGCGCGGTGGTGAACACTGAAGCTTTCTTT.

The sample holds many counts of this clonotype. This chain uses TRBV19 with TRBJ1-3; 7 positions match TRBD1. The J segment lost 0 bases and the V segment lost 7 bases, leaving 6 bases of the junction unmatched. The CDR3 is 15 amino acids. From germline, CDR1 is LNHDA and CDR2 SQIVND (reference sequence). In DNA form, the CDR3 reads TGTGCCAGTAACGCGGGACAGCACTCTGGAAACACCATATATTTT. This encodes CASNAGQHSGNTIYF.

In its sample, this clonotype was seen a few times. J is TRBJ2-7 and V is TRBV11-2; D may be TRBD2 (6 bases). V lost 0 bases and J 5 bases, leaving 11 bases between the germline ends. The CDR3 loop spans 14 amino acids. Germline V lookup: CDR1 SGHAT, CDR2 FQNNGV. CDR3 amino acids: CASSLDLLAHEQYV. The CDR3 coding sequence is TGTGCCAGCAGCTTAGATTTACTAGCCCACGAGCAGTACGTC.

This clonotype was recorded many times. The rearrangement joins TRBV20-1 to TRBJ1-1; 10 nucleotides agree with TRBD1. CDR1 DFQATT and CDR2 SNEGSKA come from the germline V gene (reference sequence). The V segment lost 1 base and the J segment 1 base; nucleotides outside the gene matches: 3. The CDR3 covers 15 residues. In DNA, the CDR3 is TGCAGTGCTAGAGCGACAGGGGGCAAGAACACTGAAGCTTTCTTT. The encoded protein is CSARATGGKNTEAFF.

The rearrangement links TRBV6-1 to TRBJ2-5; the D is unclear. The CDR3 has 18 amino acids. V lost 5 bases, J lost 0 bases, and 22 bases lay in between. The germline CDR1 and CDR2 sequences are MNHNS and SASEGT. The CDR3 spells CASSRVEPLGWYQETQYF. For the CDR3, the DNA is TGTGCCAGCAGTCGGGTGGAGCCGCTGGGGTGGTACCAAGAGACCCAGTACTTC.

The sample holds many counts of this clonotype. The chain's CDR3 is CSVEDSRSSGAPYTDTQYF. The CDR3 DNA follows: TGCAGCGTTGAAGATTCGAGGTCTAGCGGGGCCCCGTACACAGATACGCAGTATTTT. The J gene is TRBJ2-3, the V gene TRBV29-1, with 9 bases fitting TRBD2. From germline, CDR1 is SQVTM and CDR2 ANQGSEA. The CDR3 covers 19 residues. The trim removed 0 bases at V and 2 bases at J, leaving 15 bases unmatched.

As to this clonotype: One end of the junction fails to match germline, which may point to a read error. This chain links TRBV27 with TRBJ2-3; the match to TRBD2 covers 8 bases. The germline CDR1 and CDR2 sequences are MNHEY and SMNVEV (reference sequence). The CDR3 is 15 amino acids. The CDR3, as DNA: TGTGCCAGCAGCCAAAGGCGGACTAGCACAGATACGCAGTGTTTT. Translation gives CASSQRRTSTDTQCF.

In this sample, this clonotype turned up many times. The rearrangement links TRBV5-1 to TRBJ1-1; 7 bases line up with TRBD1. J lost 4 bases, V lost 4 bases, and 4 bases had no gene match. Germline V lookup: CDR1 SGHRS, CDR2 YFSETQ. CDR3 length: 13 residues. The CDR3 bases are TGCGCCAGCAGCCTTCCAGGGGGCACTGAAGCTTTCTTT. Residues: CASSLPGGTEAFF.

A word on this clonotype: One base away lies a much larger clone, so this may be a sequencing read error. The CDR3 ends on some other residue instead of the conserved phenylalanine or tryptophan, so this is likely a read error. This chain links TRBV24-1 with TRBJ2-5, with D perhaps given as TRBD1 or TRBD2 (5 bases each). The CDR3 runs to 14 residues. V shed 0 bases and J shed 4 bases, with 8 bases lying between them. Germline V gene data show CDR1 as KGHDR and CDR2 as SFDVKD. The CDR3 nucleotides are TGTGCCACCAGTGATTTGAGGGGACGAGAGACCCAGTACCTC. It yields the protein CATSDLRGRETQYL.

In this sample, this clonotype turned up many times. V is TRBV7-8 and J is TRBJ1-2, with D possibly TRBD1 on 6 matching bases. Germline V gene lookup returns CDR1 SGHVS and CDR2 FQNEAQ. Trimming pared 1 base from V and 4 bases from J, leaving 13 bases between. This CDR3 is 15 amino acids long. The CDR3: CASSLDQGLIYGYTF. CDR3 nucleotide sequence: TGTGCCAGCAGCTTAGATCAGGGGCTAATCTATGGCTACACCTTC.

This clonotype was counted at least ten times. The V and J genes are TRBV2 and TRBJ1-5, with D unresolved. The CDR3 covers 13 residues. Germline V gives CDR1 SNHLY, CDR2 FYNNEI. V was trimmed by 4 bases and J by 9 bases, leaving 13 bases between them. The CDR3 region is CASSGRSGWPQHF. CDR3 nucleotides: TGTGCCAGCAGTGGTCGTTCGGGGTGGCCCCAGCATTTT.

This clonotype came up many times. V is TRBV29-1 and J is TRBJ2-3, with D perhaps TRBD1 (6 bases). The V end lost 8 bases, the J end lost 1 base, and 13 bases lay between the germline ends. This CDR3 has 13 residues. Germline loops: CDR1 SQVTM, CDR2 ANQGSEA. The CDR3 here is CSSDEGGTDTQYF. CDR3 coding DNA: TGCAGCTCTGATGAGGGGGGCACAGATACGCAGTATTTT.

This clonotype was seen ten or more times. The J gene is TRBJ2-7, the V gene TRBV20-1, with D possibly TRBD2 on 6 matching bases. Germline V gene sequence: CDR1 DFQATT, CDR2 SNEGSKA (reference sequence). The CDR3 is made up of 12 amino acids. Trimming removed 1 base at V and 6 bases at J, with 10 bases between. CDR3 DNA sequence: TGCAGTGCTAGAGTCCCCGGGGGCGAGCAGTACGTC. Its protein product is CSARVPGGEQYV.

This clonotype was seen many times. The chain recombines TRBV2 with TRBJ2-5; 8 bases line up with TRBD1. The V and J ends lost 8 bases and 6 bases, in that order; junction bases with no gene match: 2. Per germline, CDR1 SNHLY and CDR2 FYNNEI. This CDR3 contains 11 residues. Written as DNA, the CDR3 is TGTGCCAGCGGACAGGGCAAGACCCAGTACTTC. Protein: CASGQGKTQYF.

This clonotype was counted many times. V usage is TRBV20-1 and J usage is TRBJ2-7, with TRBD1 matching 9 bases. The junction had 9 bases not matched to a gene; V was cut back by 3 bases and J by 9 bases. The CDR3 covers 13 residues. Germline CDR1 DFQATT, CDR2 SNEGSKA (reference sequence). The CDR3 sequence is CSASVGTGKGQYF. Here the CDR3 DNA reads TGCAGTGCTAGCGTCGGGACAGGGAAAGGGCAGTACTTC.

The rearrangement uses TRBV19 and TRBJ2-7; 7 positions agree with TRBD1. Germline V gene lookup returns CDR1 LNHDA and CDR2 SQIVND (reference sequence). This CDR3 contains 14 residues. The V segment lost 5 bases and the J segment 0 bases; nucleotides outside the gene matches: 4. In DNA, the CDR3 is TGTGCCAGTAGTCCAGGACAGGTCTCCTACGAGCAGTACTTC. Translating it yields CASSPGQVSYEQYF. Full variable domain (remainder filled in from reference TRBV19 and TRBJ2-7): DGGITQSPKYLFRKEGQNVTLSCEQNLNHDAMYWYRQDPGQGLRLIYYSQIVNDFQKGDIAEGYSVSREKKESFPLTVTSAQKNPTAFYLCASSPGQVSYEQYFGPGTRLTVT.

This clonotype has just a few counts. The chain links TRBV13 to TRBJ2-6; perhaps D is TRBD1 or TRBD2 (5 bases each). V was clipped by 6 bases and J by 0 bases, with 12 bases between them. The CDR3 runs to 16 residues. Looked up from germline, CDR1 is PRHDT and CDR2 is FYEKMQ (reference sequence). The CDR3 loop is CASRRGDLSGANVLTF. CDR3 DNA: TGTGCCAGCAGAAGAGGGGACCTCTCTGGGGCCAACGTCCTGACTTTC.

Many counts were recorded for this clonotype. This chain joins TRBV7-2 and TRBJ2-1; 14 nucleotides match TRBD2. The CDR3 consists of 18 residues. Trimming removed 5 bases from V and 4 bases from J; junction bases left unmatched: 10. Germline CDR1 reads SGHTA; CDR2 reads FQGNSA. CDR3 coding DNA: TGTGCCAGCAGCCCGCCCGGACTAGCGGGGGGAATATACAATGAGCAGTTCTTC. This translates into CASSPPGLAGGIYNEQFF.

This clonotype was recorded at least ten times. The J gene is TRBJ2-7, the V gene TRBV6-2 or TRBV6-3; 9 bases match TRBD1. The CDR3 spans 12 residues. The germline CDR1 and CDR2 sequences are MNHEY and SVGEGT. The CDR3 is CASGTGKGEQYV. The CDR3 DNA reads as TGTGCTTCCGGGACAGGGAAAGGTGAGCAGTACGTC.

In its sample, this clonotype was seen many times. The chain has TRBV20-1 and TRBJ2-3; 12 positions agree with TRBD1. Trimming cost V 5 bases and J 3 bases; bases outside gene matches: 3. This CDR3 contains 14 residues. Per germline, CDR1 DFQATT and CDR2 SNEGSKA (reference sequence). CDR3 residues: CSAWDRGRTDTQYF. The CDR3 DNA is TGCAGTGCTTGGGACAGGGGGCGGACAGATACGCAGTATTTT.

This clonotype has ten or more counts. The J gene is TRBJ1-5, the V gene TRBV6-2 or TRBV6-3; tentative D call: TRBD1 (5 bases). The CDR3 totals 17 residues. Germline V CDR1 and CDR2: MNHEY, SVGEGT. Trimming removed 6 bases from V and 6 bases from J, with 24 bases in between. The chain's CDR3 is CASRTIPPGQGAQPQHF. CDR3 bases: TGTGCCAGCAGGACTATCCCACCGGGCCAAGGGGCTCAGCCCCAGCATTTT.

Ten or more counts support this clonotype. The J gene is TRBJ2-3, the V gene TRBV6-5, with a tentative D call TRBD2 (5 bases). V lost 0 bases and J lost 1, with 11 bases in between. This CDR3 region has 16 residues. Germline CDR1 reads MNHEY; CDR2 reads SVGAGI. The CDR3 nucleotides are TGTGCCAGCAGTTACTCCGCTAGCTTACGCACAGATACGCAGTATTTT. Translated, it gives CASSYSASLRTDTQYF.

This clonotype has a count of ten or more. CDR3 sequence reads: CASSRDRRTSTDTQYF. Here the CDR3 DNA reads TGTGCCAGCAGTCGGGACAGGAGAACTAGCACAGATACGCAGTATTTT. This chain joins TRBV28 and TRBJ2-3; 8 positions match TRBD1. V was pared by 5 bases and J by 0 bases, with 7 bases of the junction left unmatched. The CDR3 is made up of 16 amino acids. CDR1 and CDR2 (germline): MDHEN, SYDVKM.

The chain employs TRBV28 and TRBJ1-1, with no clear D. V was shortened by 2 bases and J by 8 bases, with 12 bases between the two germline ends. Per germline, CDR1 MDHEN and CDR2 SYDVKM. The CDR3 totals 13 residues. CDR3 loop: CASSLTAPPEAFF. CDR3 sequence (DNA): TGTGCCAGCAGTTTAACGGCCCCCCCCGAAGCTTTCTTT.